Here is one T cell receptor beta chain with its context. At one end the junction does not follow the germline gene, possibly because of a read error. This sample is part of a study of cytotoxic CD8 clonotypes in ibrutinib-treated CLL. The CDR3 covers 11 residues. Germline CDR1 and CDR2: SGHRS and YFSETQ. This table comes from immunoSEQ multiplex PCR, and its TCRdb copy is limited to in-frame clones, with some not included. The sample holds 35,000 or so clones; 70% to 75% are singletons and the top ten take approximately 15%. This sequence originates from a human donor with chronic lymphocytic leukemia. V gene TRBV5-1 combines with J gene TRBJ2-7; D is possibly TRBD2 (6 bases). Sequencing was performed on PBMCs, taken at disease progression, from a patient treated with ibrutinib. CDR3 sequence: CASNLAGEQYF. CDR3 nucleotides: TGCGCCAGCAACTTGGCGGGGGAGCAGTACTTC.